This T cell receptor beta chain was identified in a study of human CD8 memory T cell subsets. Study-wide results and limits: When compared with each other, stem-like memory and precursor exhausted T cell repertoires showed minimal overlap.

Libraries targeted TCR beta using 5' RACE with UMIs. For each CDR3 protein, TCRdb gives one entry from its re-call of the 5' RACE reads, without DNA. The sample table includes about 18,000 distinct CDR3 sequences. It was from duplicate vials of some 150,000 sorted CD8+ T cells per subset that RNA came. The CDR3 sequence is 17 residues long. CDR1 and CDR2 (germline): SGHRS, YFSETQ. Concerning this clonotype: Its antigen is as yet unknown.

The sequenced sample was CD8+ T cells from PBMCs. The chain uses TRBV5-1 and TRBJ1-1; the TRBD1 assignment by TCRdb is unverifiable without DNA. This TCR came from a human donor in good health. The CDR3 sequence: CASSTNPGTGRITEAFF.